This TCR beta chain came from a study of CD8 T cells in ankylosing spondylitis listed by TCRdb under 2017. For the study in its entirety: To find TCR variants linked to disease, the study profiled T cell receptor beta repertoires in ankylosing spondylitis patients and healthy donors. Peripheral blood samples were taken, and synovial fluid was additionally collected from ankylosing spondylitis patients. The full study cohort was made up of approximately 24 ankylosing spondylitis patients and 108 healthy donors. What the study reported, not specific to this receptor: Blood from ankylosing spondylitis patients appeared to be characterized by a TCR beta motif made up of several highly homologous amino acid variants. According to the report, matched synovial fluid samples from ankylosing spondylitis patients were significantly enriched for the disease-linked clones. The disease-linked clones had a CD8+ phenotype and were found at relatively low frequencies in peripheral blood. Some TCR beta motif variants had previously been reported in synovial fluid and blood of reactive arthritis patients, which suggested common disease-initiation mechanisms.

This clonotype has just one count. The specificity of this receptor is unknown. The input lacks base qualities; no much larger clone sits a single base away. Evidence from one read is weak. The instrument given in TCRdb is Illumina HiSeq 2500. TCR beta libraries were prepared by quantitative 5'-RACE with molecular barcodes. On the authors' methods: To identify disease-linked TCR variants, a new computational method was used, one built on a probabilistic model of VDJ rearrangement. TCRdb reran the public reads through fastp at Q25 and MiXCR, keeping productive beta chains. Each record represents a unique CDR3 protein, reported with the most common genes and DNA among its rows. The V and J calls come from TCRdb's annotation, not from the publication. For this sample there are about 250,000 distinct CDR3 sequences; approximately 8% appear just once. The leading ten clones occupy around 4.9% of the sample.

Specimen: blood, either unsorted or a sorted T cell fraction (not recorded which). This clonotype was obtained from a female donor with ankylosing spondylitis or in good health (not recorded which).

The encoded CDR3 is CASSPGRYEKLFF. DNA sequence: TGTGCCAGCTCACCAGGCCGATATGAAAAACTGTTTTTT. The chain joins TRBV18 to TRBJ1-4; the D gene lacks a confident call. V was cut back by 2 bases and J by 6 bases, leaving a gap of 7 bases between them. Based on the germline V gene, the CDR1 and CDR2 sequences are KGHSH and LQKENI. The CDR3 holds 13 amino acids from the cysteine to the phenylalanine. Only the CDR3 DNA is retained, 39 bases long and in frame from the first base.